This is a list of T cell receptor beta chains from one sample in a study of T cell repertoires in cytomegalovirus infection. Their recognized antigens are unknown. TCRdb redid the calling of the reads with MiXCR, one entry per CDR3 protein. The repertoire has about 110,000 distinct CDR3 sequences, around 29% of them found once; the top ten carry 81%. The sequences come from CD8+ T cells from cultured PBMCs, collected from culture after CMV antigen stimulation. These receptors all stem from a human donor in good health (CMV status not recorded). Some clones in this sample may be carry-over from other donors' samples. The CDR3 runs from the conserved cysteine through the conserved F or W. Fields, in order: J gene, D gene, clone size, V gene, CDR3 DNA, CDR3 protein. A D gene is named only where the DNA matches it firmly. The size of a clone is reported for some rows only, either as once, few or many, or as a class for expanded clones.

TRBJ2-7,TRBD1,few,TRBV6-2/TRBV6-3,TGTGCCAGCAGCCTGACAGGGGTCGAGCAGTACTTC,CASSLTGVEQYF
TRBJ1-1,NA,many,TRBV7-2,TGTGCCAGCAGCTTAAATCAGGGAACCTTGAACACTGAAGCTTTCTTT,CASSLNQGTLNTEAFF
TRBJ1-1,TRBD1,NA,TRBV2,TGTGCCAGCAGTCACGACAGGGTAGGGGGGAACACTGAAGCTTTCTTT,CASSHDRVGGNTEAFF
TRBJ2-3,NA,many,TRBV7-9,TGTGCCAGCAGCTTAGCGCAGGGGCTAGATGTCCTATGGCCCCCCCCAGATACGCAGTATTTT,CASSLAQGLDVLWPPPDTQYF
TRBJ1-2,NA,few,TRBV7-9,TGTGCCAGCAGCTTAGAGGGCCACAGGGGCTACACCTTC,CASSLEGHRGYTF
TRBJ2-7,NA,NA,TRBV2,TGTGCCAGCAGTGGCGGAAAGCACGAGCAGTACTTC,CASSGGKHEQYF
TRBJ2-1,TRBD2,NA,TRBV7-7,TGTGCCAGCAGCTTAACGCCCGAGGGTGGGACTACGAATGAGCAGTTCTTC,CASSLTPEGGTTNEQFF
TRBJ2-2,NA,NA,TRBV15,TGTGCCACCACGCCGGGACCTTACACCGGGGAGCTGTTTTTT,CATTPGPYTGELFF
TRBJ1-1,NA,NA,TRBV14,TGTGCCAGCAGCCAAGACGAGCGGCCATCCACTGAAGCTTTCTTT,CASSQDERPSTEAFF
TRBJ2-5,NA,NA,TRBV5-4,TGTGCCAGCAGCTTTTCAGCAGGTGTGGGGGAGACCCAGTACTTC,CASSFSAGVGETQYF
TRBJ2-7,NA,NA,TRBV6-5,TGTGCCAGCAGTTACCCCGGGAGAGGCTACGAGCAGTACTTC,CASSYPGRGYEQYF
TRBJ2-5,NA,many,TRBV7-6,TGTGCCAGCAGTGGGGCAGGGGAGACCCAGTACTTC,CASSGAGETQYF
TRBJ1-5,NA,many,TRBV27,TGTGCCAGCAGTACAGGGTCTCAGCCCCAGCATTTT,CASSTGSQPQHF
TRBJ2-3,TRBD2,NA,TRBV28,TGTGCCAGCAGTTTTAGCGGGGGGGCGGAGGGAGATACGCAGTATTTT,CASSFSGGAEGDTQYF
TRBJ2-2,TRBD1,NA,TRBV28,TGTGCCAGCAGTCCCTGGACAGGGGCCACCGGGGAGCTGTTTTTT,CASSPWTGATGELFF
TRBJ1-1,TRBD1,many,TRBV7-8,TGTGCCAGCAGCCCCGGACAGGGGAACACTGAAGCTTTCTTT,CASSPGQGNTEAFF
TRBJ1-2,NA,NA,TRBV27,TGTGCCAGCAGCAAGGGGGGGGACTATGGCTACACCTTC,CASSKGGDYGYTF
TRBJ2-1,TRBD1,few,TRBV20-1,TGCAGTGCCAGACAGGGGACCTACAATGAGCAGTTCTTC,CSARQGTYNEQFF
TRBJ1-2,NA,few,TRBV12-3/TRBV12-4,TGTGCCAGCAGCTACCGGAGTGACTATGGCTACACCTTC,CASSYRSDYGYTF
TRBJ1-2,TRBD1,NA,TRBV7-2,TGTGCCAGCACAGGCGGACAGGGTAGATTCGGGGGTAACTATGGCTACACCTTC,CASTGGQGRFGGNYGYTF
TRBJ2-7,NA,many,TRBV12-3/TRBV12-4,TGTGCCAGCAGTTTAGCCCCCTACGAGCAGTACTTC,CASSLAPYEQYF
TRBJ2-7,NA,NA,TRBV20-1,TGCAGTGCTAGGATGTACGAGCAGTACTTC,CSARMYEQYF
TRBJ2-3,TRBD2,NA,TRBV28,TGTGCCAGCAGTCCGTGGACTAGCGGGGGGGGCACAGATACGCAGTATTTT,CASSPWTSGGGTDTQYF
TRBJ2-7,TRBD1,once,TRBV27,TGTGCCAGCAGTTTATTAGGACAGGGGGTCAACGAGCAGTACTTC,CASSLLGQGVNEQYF
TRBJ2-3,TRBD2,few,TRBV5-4,TGTGCCAGCAGCTTCGGCAGCGGGGGAGATACGCAGTATTTT,CASSFGSGGDTQYF
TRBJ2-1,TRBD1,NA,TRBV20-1,TGCAGTGCTAGAGATGCAGGGGGCCACTCTTACTACAATGAGCAGTTCTTC,CSARDAGGHSYYNEQFF
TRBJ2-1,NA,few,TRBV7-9,TGTGCCAGCAGCCAAGGGGGACTAAGTGTTTTTAATGAGCAGTTCTTC,CASSQGGLSVFNEQFF
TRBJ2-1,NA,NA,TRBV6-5,TGTGCCAGCGGGCTAGCTTCCTACAATGAGCAGTTCTTC,CASGLASYNEQFF
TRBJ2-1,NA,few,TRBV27,TGTGCCAGCAGTTTAAACCCGTACAATGAGCAGTTCTTC,CASSLNPYNEQFF
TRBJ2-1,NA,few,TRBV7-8,TGTGCCAGCAGCCCAAGTGAGGGGTCCTACAATGAGCAGTTCTTC,CASSPSEGSYNEQFF
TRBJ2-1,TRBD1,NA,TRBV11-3,TGTGCCAGCAGCCTGGGACAGGGGCTATCCTACAATGAGCAGTTCTTC,CASSLGQGLSYNEQFF
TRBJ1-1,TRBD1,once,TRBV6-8,TGTGCCAGCAGTTGGGACAGGTTGAACACTGAAGCTTTCTTT,CASSWDRLNTEAFF
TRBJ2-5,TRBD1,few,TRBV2,TGTGCCAGCAGTGACGGACAGGGGGTTGAGACCCAGTACTTC,CASSDGQGVETQYF
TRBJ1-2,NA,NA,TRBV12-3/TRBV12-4,TGTGCCAGCAGTTTTGGTCAGGGGATTAACTATGGCTACACCTTC,CASSFGQGINYGYTF
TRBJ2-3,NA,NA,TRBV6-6,TGTGCCAGCAGCCCCTCCAGGGACATCACAGATACGCAGTATTTT,CASSPSRDITDTQYF
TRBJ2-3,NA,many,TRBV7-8,TGTGCCAGCAGCTTAGCGGGGGGGGCCTTATTAGTAGATACGCAGTATTTT,CASSLAGGALLVDTQYF
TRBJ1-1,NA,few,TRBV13,TGTGCCAGCAGCTTTCCGGCGAACACTGAAGCTTTCTTT,CASSFPANTEAFF
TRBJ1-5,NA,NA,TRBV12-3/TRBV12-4,TGTGCCAGCAGTTTAATGGGGAATTGGCCCCAGCATTTT,CASSLMGNWPQHF
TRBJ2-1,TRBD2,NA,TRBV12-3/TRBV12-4,TGTGCCAGCAGTTTCGGACTAGCGGGGGGGACCACCTACAATGAGCAGTTCTTC,CASSFGLAGGTTYNEQFF
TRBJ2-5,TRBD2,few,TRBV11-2,TGTGCCAGCAGCTTCCAGCGGGGGGTGAGAGAGACCCAGTACTTC,CASSFQRGVRETQYF
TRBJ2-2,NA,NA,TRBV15,TGTGCCACCAGAGATCCTTCCGGGCCCATCTCCGGGGAGCTGTTTTTT,CATRDPSGPISGELFF
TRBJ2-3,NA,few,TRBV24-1,TGTGCCAGCCGGGGGATAGCGGAAGATACGCAGTATTTT,CASRGIAEDTQYF
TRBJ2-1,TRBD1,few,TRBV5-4,TGTGCCAGCAGCCCCGGACAGGGGCGCTACAATGAGCAGTTCTTC,CASSPGQGRYNEQFF
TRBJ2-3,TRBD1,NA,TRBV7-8,TGTGCCAGCAGCTTCGGGACAGGGTTAGATACGCAGTATTTT,CASSFGTGLDTQYF
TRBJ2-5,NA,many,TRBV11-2,TGTGCCAGCAGCTTAGGCCCAGCGCCCCAAGAGACCCAGTACTTC,CASSLGPAPQETQYF
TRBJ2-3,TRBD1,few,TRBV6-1,TGTGCCAGCAGTTACACTGGGGACAGGGGTAATTTT,CASSYTGDRGNF
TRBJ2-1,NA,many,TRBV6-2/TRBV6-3,TGTGCCAGCAGTCAGGGTGGAACGTACAATGAGCAGTTCTTC,CASSQGGTYNEQFF
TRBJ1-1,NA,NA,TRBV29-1,TGCAGCGTTTTGACAGGCAAATTTGAAGCTTTCTTT,CSVLTGKFEAFF
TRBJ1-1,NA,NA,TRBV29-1,TGCAGCGTAAATTTCCCGGAGCTCACTGAAGCTTTCTTT,CSVNFPELTEAFF
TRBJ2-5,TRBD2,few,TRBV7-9,TGTGCCAGCAGCCGTTCACTAGCGGGGGGACAAGAGACCCAGTACTTC,CASSRSLAGGQETQYF
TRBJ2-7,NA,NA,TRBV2,TGTGCCAGCACCCCGGGACGGTCAAACTCCTACGAGCAGTACTTC,CASTPGRSNSYEQYF
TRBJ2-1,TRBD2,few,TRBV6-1,TGTGCCAGCAGTACCGCCGGGGGGGGGCCTTACAATGAGCAGTTCTTC,CASSTAGGGPYNEQFF
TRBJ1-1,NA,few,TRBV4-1,TGCGCCAGCAGCCAAGCGTACGAGGGAACTGAAGCTTTCTTT,CASSQAYEGTEAFF
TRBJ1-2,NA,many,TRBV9,TGTGCCAGCAGCAGGACAGACTATGGCTACACCTTC,CASSRTDYGYTF
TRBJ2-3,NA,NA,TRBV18,TGTGCCAGCTCGCCGCCAGGAGGACCAACCACAGATACGCAGTATTTT,CASSPPGGPTTDTQYF